The clone carrying this T cell receptor beta chain was observed a handful of times. Its antigen is as yet unknown. The CDR3 consists of 15 residues. The germline gives CDR1 SGHRS, CDR2 YFSETQ. V lost 4 bases to trimming and J lost 7 bases, with 19 bases between them. The record originates from a study of OX40 agonist ivuxolimab in advanced cancers. At the level of the study: In this trial design, patients received ivuxolimab intravenously at 0.01 to 10 mg/kg every 2 weeks. Whole-study results and caveats: CD4+ and CD8+ T cells in blood underwent clonal expansion by week 6 at 0.1 to 3.0 mg/kg. Relative to CD4+, CD8+ T cells held more expanded clones on average.

Using immunoSEQ multiplex PCR, the repertoire was profiled, and TCRdb retains in-frame clones only, with some absent. The sample yields roughly 58,000 clones, around 84% seen once. This chain joins TRBV5-1 and TRBJ2-3, with D possibly being TRBD2 (6 bases). The sample consisted of CD4+ or CD8+ T cells sorted from blood, taken in a trial of the OX40 agonist ivuxolimab. The sequence was obtained from an adult with an advanced solid tumor such as melanoma, head and neck, liver or kidney cancer. The chain's CDR3 is CASSLSGDPQYTQYF. In nucleotides, the CDR3 is TGCGCCAGCAGCCTTAGCGGAGACCCACAATATACGCAGTATTTT. Complete variable domain (other parts from reference TRBV5-1 and TRBJ2-3): KAGVTQTPRYLIKTRGQQVTLSCSPISGHRSVSWYQQTPGQGLQFLFEYFSETQRNKGNFPGRFSGRQFSNSRSEMNVSTLELGDSALYLCASSLSGDPQYTQYFGPGTRLTVL.